Listed here are 28 T cell receptor beta chains from one sample, sequenced in a study of long-term antiretroviral therapy in people with HIV. Assay version v3.0 of immunoSEQ was used, and it was run at survey level. This table comes from immunoSEQ multiplex PCR, and its TCRdb copy is limited to in-frame clones, with some not included. The sample shows tens of thousands of clones, 70% to 85% of them seen only once. This sample comprised unsorted PBMCs, obtained 0.5 years before starting antiretroviral therapy. These receptor sequences come from a man aged 40-50 years with HIV.

This chain joins TRBV9 and TRBJ1-3; D may be TRBD1 (5 bases). Germline CDR1 SGDLS, CDR2 YYNGEE. The CDR3 runs to 15 residues. The ends were cut back, 0 bases at V and 4 bases at J, with 11 bases in the middle. CDR3 bases: TGTGCCAGCAGCGTAGACGGGGGAGTAGGAAACACCATATATTTT. The encoded protein is CASSVDGGVGNTIYF.

This clone has only a few counts. The chain recombines TRBV4-3 with TRBJ2-3; a weak D match, TRBD2 (6 bases). The CDR3 totals 18 residues. CDR1 and CDR2 (germline): LGHNA, YSLEER. Trimming removed 4 bases at V and 0 bases at J, with 20 bases between. The CDR3 sequence is CASSRNGPGLSSTDTQYF. For the CDR3, the DNA is TGCGCCAGCAGCCGTAATGGCCCGGGACTTTCTAGCACAGATACGCAGTATTTT.

This clone was counted a single time. The chain has TRBV18 and TRBJ2-2; maybe TRBD1 (6 bases). Germline V gene data show CDR1 as KGHSH and CDR2 as LQKENI. V was pared by 1 base and J by 1 base, with 10 bases between. This CDR3 has 16 amino acids. The CDR3 protein is CASSPQDRLNTGELFF. DNA for the CDR3: TGTGCCAGCTCACCACAGGACAGACTGAACACCGGGGAGCTGTTTTTT.

This clone has a handful of counts. V usage is TRBV27 and J usage is TRBJ1-2; D gene ambiguous. With 0 bases removed from V and 8 bases from J, the gap between germline ends came to 13 bases. The V gene's germline CDR1 is MNHEY and CDR2 SMNVEV (reference sequence). This CDR3 has 14 amino acids. The CDR3: CASSLSGGPRGYTF. CDR3 nucleotides: TGTGCCAGCAGTTTATCGGGAGGACCGCGGGGCTACACCTTC.

The chain uses TRBV18 and TRBJ2-7, with D maybe TRBD2 (6 bases). Germline CDR1 KGHSH, CDR2 LQKENI. Trimming took 3 bases from V and 4 from J, leaving 13 bases between them. This CDR3 has 14 residues. CDR3 in amino acids: CASSPGGGVYEQYF. In DNA form, the CDR3 reads TGTGCCAGCTCACCTGGCGGCGGGGTGTACGAGCAGTACTTC. Together with reference TRBV18 and TRBJ2-7, the CDR3 gives the full variable domain: NAGVMQNPRHLVRRRGQEARLRCSPMKGHSHVYWYRQLPEEGLKFMVYLQKENIIDESGMPKERFSAEFPKEGPSILRIQQVVRGDSAAYFCASSPGGGVYEQYFGPGTRLTVT.

The rearrangement uses TRBV2 and TRBJ2-1; 9 bases agree with TRBD2. The CDR3 covers 18 residues. J gave up 0 bases and V 1 base, and 7 bases lay outside the gene matches. Germline-derived CDR1 and CDR2 are SNHLY and FYNNEI. CDR3 DNA sequence: TGTGCCAGCAGTGAAGTTGCGGGGGGGACGAGCTCCTACAATGAGCAGTTCTTC. Translation gives CASSEVAGGTSSYNEQFF.

The V and J genes are TRBV7-2 and TRBJ2-1; D is perhaps TRBD1 (6 bases). The ends were cut back, 5 bases at V and 4 bases at J, with 18 bases in the middle. There are 16 residues in the CDR3. CDR1 is SGHTA and CDR2 is FQGNSA in the germline V gene. The CDR3 coding sequence is TGTGCCAGCAGCATTGGACAGCTCTCCCTATACAATGAGCAGTTCTTC. It specifies CASSIGQLSLYNEQFF.

The genes are TRBV14 and TRBJ2-5; TRBD2 matches at 7 bases. V was pared by 1 base and J by 5 bases, with 4 bases of the junction left unmatched. This CDR3 has 14 amino acids. CDR1 and CDR2 (germline): SGHDN, FVKESK. Here the CDR3 reads CASSQAHGGETQYF. CDR3 sequence (DNA): TGTGCCAGCAGCCAAGCACACGGGGGGGAGACCCAGTACTTC. The full variable domain, in which reference TRBV14 and TRBJ2-5 provide the parts outside the CDR3, is EAGVTQFPSHSVIEKGQTVTLRCDPISGHDNLYWYRRVMGKEIKFLLHFVKESKQDESGMPNNRFLAERTGGTYSTLKVQPAELEDSGVYFCASSQAHGGETQYFGPGTRLLVL.

The chain has TRBV5-1 and TRBJ1-1; D gene unclear. The CDR3 loop spans 15 amino acids. Germline V CDR1 and CDR2: SGHRS, YFSETQ. V was cut by 0 bases and J by 5 bases, with 14 bases left in between. The CDR3, as DNA: TGCGCCAGCAGCTTGGTGGCAGGCCGAGAGACTGAAGCTTTCTTT. Its translation is CASSLVAGRETEAFF.

The chain couples TRBV6-1 to TRBJ1-3, with D possibly matching TRBD1 (5 bases). The ends were cut back, 5 bases at V and 0 bases at J, with 11 bases in the middle. Germline V lookup: CDR1 MNHNS, CDR2 SASEGT. There are 15 residues in the CDR3. The CDR3 DNA follows: TGTGCCAGCAGTCCCCAACAGGTCTCTGGAAACACCATATATTTT. It yields the protein CASSPQQVSGNTIYF.

Notes on this clone: The sample has other DNA sequences that encode this CDR3 too. CDR3 DNA: TGTGCCAGCAGTTTCGACTATGGCTACACCTTC. Encoded protein: CASSFDYGYTF. This chain uses TRBV28 with TRBJ1-2; the D is unclear. The CDR3 runs to 11 residues. Trimming removed 3 bases at V and 3 bases at J, with 2 bases between. Germline-derived CDR1 and CDR2 are MDHEN and SYDVKM.

The chain uses TRBV5-6 and TRBJ1-6, with a tentative D call TRBD1 (6 bases). The CDR3 sequence is 13 residues long. CDR1 and CDR2 (germline): SGHDT, YYEEEE. The V end lost 5 bases, the J end lost 10 bases, and 13 bases lay between the germline ends. The CDR3, as DNA: TGTGCCAGCAGTCAGGGGATGGCGTCACCCCTCCACTTT. Residues: CASSQGMASPLHF.

This clone has a single count. The chain recombines TRBV7-2 with TRBJ1-3; 9 bases line up with TRBD1. The V gene's germline CDR1 is SGHTA and CDR2 FQGNSA. This CDR3 region has 16 residues. V lost 5 bases and J lost 8; bases outside the gene matches: 13. The CDR3 DNA reads TGTGCCAGCAGCCGAACTGGGACAGGGTCGGGGGACACCATATATTTT. This encodes CASSRTGTGSGDTIYF.

The V gene is TRBV18, the J gene TRBJ1-1; TRBD1 might be the D (5 bases). Looked up from germline, CDR1 is KGHSH and CDR2 is LQKENI. V lost 3 bases, J lost 1 base, and 9 bases lay in between. This CDR3 is 14 amino acids long. The CDR3 is CASSPSQANTEAFF. The CDR3 DNA reads TGTGCCAGCTCACCGTCACAGGCGAACACTGAAGCTTTCTTT.

V and J are TRBV7-2 and TRBJ1-1; TRBD1 matches at 7 bases. V shed 1 base and J 7 bases; nucleotides not matched to a gene: 3. This CDR3 contains 13 residues. The germline CDR1 and CDR2 sequences are SGHTA and FQGNSA. CDR3 DNA sequence: TGTGCCAGCAGCTTAGGCAGGGGGATTGAAGCTTTCTTT. Protein sequence: CASSLGRGIEAFF.

The J gene is TRBJ1-1, the V gene TRBV11-2; a weak D match, TRBD1 (6 bases). The germline CDR1 and CDR2 sequences are SGHAT and FQNNGV. The CDR3 has 14 residues. The V end was cut by 5 bases, the J end by 2 bases, with 12 bases between. This CDR3 reads CASSRRGGNTEAFF. The DNA of the CDR3 is TGTGCCAGCAGCCGTCGAGGGGGAAACACTGAAGCTTTCTTT.

This chain connects TRBV5-4 to TRBJ2-7; D tentatively fits TRBD1 or TRBD2 (5 bases each). CDR1 and CDR2 (germline): SGHNT, YYREEE (reference sequence). The CDR3 has 13 residues. With 6 bases removed from V and 0 bases from J, the gap between germline ends came to 10 bases. The CDR3 loop is CASNRDDSYEQYF. DNA for the CDR3: TGTGCCAGCAACCGGGACGACTCCTACGAGCAGTACTTC.

This chain uses TRBV5-8 with TRBJ1-5; D is unclear. With 7 bases removed from V and 4 bases from J, the gap between germline ends came to 9 bases. Germline V CDR1 and CDR2: SGHTS, YDEGEE. The CDR3 consists of 12 residues. The CDR3 DNA reads as TGTGCCAGCCCTGATAAGAATCAGCCCCAGCATTTT. It is translated as CASPDKNQPQHF.

This clone showed up just once. V and J are TRBV11-2 and TRBJ1-2; D is unclear. The germline CDR1 and CDR2 sequences are SGHAT and FQNNGV. Trimming took 6 bases from V and 8 from J, leaving 28 bases between them. The CDR3 loop spans 17 amino acids. The CDR3 spells CASRGLWTLATTPGYTF. For the CDR3, the DNA is TGTGCCAGCAGAGGCCTGTGGACGCTGGCGACGACTCCAGGCTACACCTTC.

This chain joins TRBV27 and TRBJ2-5; either TRBD1 or TRBD2 may fit D (5 bases each). Germline values: CDR1 MNHEY, CDR2 SMNVEV (reference sequence). V lost 1 base and J lost 5, with 14 bases in between. CDR3 length equals 15 residues. The CDR3, as DNA: TGTGCCAGCAGTTTATACGGACCATGGGGGGAGACCCAGTACTTC. It encodes CASSLYGPWGETQYF.

The chain combines TRBV28 with TRBJ2-5, with 8 bases matching TRBD2. The assigned J gene may be wrong: the sequence end matches TRBJ2-7 better. This CDR3 comprises 13 residues. Per germline, CDR1 MDHEN and CDR2 SYDVKM. The CDR3 region has the DNA TGTGCCAGCAGTCCGGGAGGGTACTACGAGCAGTACTTC. Translation gives CASSPGGYYEQYF.

The chain joins TRBV7-6 to TRBJ1-1; D unclear. CDR3 length: 16 amino acids. Germline CDR1 reads SGHVS; CDR2 reads FNYEAQ. V lost 5 bases and J 0 bases, leaving 16 bases between the germline ends. The CDR3 nucleotides are TGTGCCAGCAGCCTCGCTGGGTCGGGCCTGAACACTGAAGCTTTCTTT. Its protein is CASSLAGSGLNTEAFF.

The V call is TRBV19, the J call TRBJ1-1; tentatively, D is TRBD1 (5 bases). Germline V CDR1 and CDR2: LNHDA, SQIVND (reference sequence). Between the trimmed V and J ends, which lost 7 bases and 1 base, there was a span of 10 bases. This CDR3 is built from 13 residues. DNA of the CDR3: TGTGCCAGTACACCGGGGGGGAACACTGAAGCTTTCTTT. Encoded protein: CASTPGGNTEAFF.

This sequence joins TRBV6-5 and TRBJ1-2; weak D call: TRBD1 (6 bases). Germline CDR1 reads MNHEY; CDR2 reads SVGAGI. The V gene lost 6 bases and the J gene lost 6 bases, with 14 bases spanning the gap. This CDR3 is 13 amino acids long. The CDR3 DNA reads TGTGCCAGCAGATCTACAGGGCGCCATGGCTACACCTTC. It is translated as CASRSTGRHGYTF.

The chain links TRBV20-1 to TRBJ2-5; D may be TRBD2 (7 bases). CDR1 is DFQATT, CDR2 SNEGSKA, per germline (reference sequence). Trimming left V 5 bases short and J 7 bases short, with 11 bases between. This CDR3 is built from 11 residues. This CDR3 reads CSALRGGTQYF. The DNA of the CDR3 is TGCAGTGCTTTGAGGGGGGGGACCCAGTACTTC.

On this clone itself: One end of the junction fails to match germline, which may point to a read error. This chain links TRBV2 with TRBJ2-1; D may be TRBD2 (5 bases). Germline values: CDR1 SNHLY, CDR2 FYNNEI. The CDR3 totals 13 residues. The CDR3 sequence: CASNEAVYNEQFF. The CDR3 DNA follows: TGTGCCAGCAATGAAGCGGTGTACAATGAGCAGTTCTTC.

This clone was detected only once. The CDR3 DNA is TGTGCCTGGAGGCTGGACAGAGACCACACTGAAGCTTTCTTT. Protein product: CAWRLDRDHTEAFF. V and J are TRBV30 and TRBJ1-1, with D maybe TRBD1 (6 bases). Germline V CDR1 and CDR2: GTSNPN, SVGIG (reference sequence). V was pared by 3 bases and J by 3 bases, with 14 bases between. The CDR3 has 14 residues.

The chain joins TRBV29-1 to TRBJ1-2; D is unclear. Trimming cost V 4 bases and J 10 bases, with 10 bases left between them. Germline CDR1 is SQVTM and CDR2 is ANQGSEA. The CDR3 is 10 amino acids. In DNA form, the CDR3 reads TGCAGCGTTGGGGAGGAAGCCTACACCTTC. Its protein product is CSVGEEAYTF.